The 27 T cell receptor beta chains given below trace back to one sample, sequenced in a study of T cell responses to AZD1222 COVID-19 vaccine. Profiling relied on immunoSEQ multiplex PCR, and the TCRdb table lists in-frame clones only, not all of them. The repertoire holds roughly 120,000 clones, with around 89% as singletons. The material was peripheral blood, obtained on day 0 of AZD1222 vaccination. The receptor source for this set is an adult in good health.

This clone was seen only a few times. The chain carries TRBV28 and TRBJ1-5; no clear D gene. Looked up from germline, CDR1 is MDHEN and CDR2 is SYDVKM. The CDR3 extends over 12 amino acids. With 4 bases removed from V and 9 bases from J, the gap between germline ends came to 10 bases. The DNA for the CDR3 is TGTGCCAGCAGTTCCAGTTTGCCGCCCCAGCATTTT. Protein: CASSSSLPPQHF.

Points on this clone: This may arise from a read error, as a much more abundant clone is one base away. The same CDR3 can be traced to other DNA sequences in this sample. The chain carries TRBV12-3 or TRBV12-4 and TRBJ1-1, with 7 bases lining up with TRBD1. Trimming at V came to 6 bases and at J to 5 bases, leaving 6 bases not matched to a gene. The CDR3 loop spans 13 amino acids. The CDR3 loop is CASSKGQNTEAFF. Written as DNA, the CDR3 is TGTGCCAGCAGCAAGGGACAGAATACTGAAGCTTTCTTT.

This chain connects TRBV5-4 to TRBJ2-5; D may be TRBD2 (6 bases). The V gene lost 4 bases and the J gene lost 4 bases, with 17 bases spanning the gap. Germline CDR1 is SGHNT and CDR2 is YYREEE (reference sequence). This CDR3 comprises 15 residues. In nucleotides, the CDR3 is TGTGCCAGCAGCGGCTCCCGCGGGGCCCGAGAGACCCAGTACTTC. Amino acid sequence: CASSGSRGARETQYF.

In this sample, this clone turned up many times. The CDR3 is CASSSAGAGEQYF. CDR3 sequence (DNA): TGTGCCAGCAGTTCCGCAGGGGCCGGCGAGCAGTACTTC. This chain connects TRBV5-4 to TRBJ2-7, with TRBD1 as a possible D gene (6 bases). CDR3 length: 13 amino acids. V was trimmed by 5 bases and J by 6 bases, leaving 15 bases between them. Germline CDR1 reads SGHNT; CDR2 reads YYREEE (reference sequence).

The V and J genes are TRBV10-1 and TRBJ2-6; D is tentatively TRBD1 or TRBD2 (5 bases each). The V gene lost 4 bases and the J gene lost 4 bases, with 17 bases spanning the gap. The CDR3 has 17 amino acids. Germline CDR1 and CDR2: WNHNN and SYGVQD (reference sequence). For the CDR3, the DNA is TGCGCCAGCAGTGGGAGTATAACGGGGCCAGGGGCCAACGTCCTGACTTTC. It yields the protein CASSGSITGPGANVLTF.

V gene TRBV24-1 combines with J gene TRBJ1-2; tentative D call: TRBD1 (5 bases). The CDR3 spans 14 residues. With 4 bases removed from V and 5 bases from J, the gap between germline ends came to 13 bases. Germline V gives CDR1 KGHDR, CDR2 SFDVKD. The CDR3 nucleotides are TGTGCCACCAGTGACCTGACAGTAGGGTATGGCTACACCTTC. Amino acid sequence: CATSDLTVGYGYTF.

This rearrangement joins TRBV7-9 to TRBJ1-2; D gene unclear. The CDR3 is made up of 14 amino acids. V gave up 4 bases and J gave up 8 bases, with 17 bases separating them. Germline CDR1 and CDR2: SEHNR and FQNEAQ (reference sequence). The CDR3 DNA is TGTGCCAGCAGCTCGCGGGAGCTGGGCGGCGGCTACACCTTC. Translation: CASSSRELGGGYTF.

The chain recombines TRBV3-1 (or the pseudogene TRBV3-2) with TRBJ2-1, with TRBD2 matching over 10 bases. Germline V gives CDR1 LGHDT, CDR2 YNNKEL (reference sequence). The length of the CDR3 is 19 residues. Trimming took 4 bases from V and 6 from J; bases not matched to a gene: 18. CDR3 sequence reads: CASSPLSGGGPRVLNEQFF. In nucleotides, the CDR3 is TGTGCCAGCAGCCCCTTGAGCGGGGGGGGCCCCCGCGTTCTCAATGAGCAGTTCTTC.

This chain links TRBV7-9 with TRBJ1-2; 10 positions agree with TRBD1. The CDR3 has 15 amino acids. Germline CDR1 is SEHNR and CDR2 is FQNEAQ (reference sequence). Trimming took 5 bases from V and 7 from J; bases not matched to a gene: 10. In nucleotides, the CDR3 is TGTGCCAGCAGCCGTTTGACAGGGGGCCTCTTTGGCTACACCTTC. Translation: CASSRLTGGLFGYTF. Based on the CDR3 plus reference TRBV7-9 and TRBJ1-2, the full variable domain is DTGVSQNPRHKITKRGQNVTFRCDPISEHNRLYWYRQTLGQGPEFLTYFQNEAQLEKSRLLSDRFSAERPKGSFSTLEIQRTEQGDSAMYLCASSRLTGGLFGYTFGSGTRLTVV.

This rearrangement joins TRBV11-2 to TRBJ2-6; no reliable D call. Trimming removed 2 bases from V and 0 bases from J, with 8 bases in between. CDR3 length: 16 amino acids. Germline assignment: CDR1 SGHAT and CDR2 FQNNGV. The CDR3: CASSLHGISGANVLTF. The CDR3 DNA follows: TGTGCCAGCAGCTTACACGGAATCTCTGGGGCCAACGTCCTGACTTTC.

V and J are TRBV6-5 and TRBJ2-1; perhaps TRBD2 as D (6 bases). V was trimmed by 4 bases and J by 6 bases, leaving 13 bases between them. CDR1 and CDR2 from the germline V gene are MNHEY and SVGAGI. The CDR3 length is 14 residues. The CDR3 reads CASSLGLLSNEQFF. The CDR3 coding sequence is TGTGCCAGCAGTTTGGGACTCCTATCCAATGAGCAGTTCTTC.

Only one count was recorded for this clone. The V gene is TRBV19, the J gene TRBJ1-2, with 8 bases that match TRBD1. Per germline, CDR1 LNHDA and CDR2 SQIVND (reference sequence). Germline trimming cut 1 base from V and 5 bases from J; bases unmatched to any gene: 15. The CDR3 contains 18 residues. The CDR3 nucleotides are TGTGCCAGTAGTATAGGCGGTGCTCGGACAGGGATTGGTTATGGCTACACCTTC. It specifies CASSIGGARTGIGYGYTF.

The chain uses TRBV6-5 and TRBJ2-7; no firm D call. V lost 4 bases and J lost 5, with 18 bases in between. The CDR3 extends over 15 amino acids. Germline V gene lookup returns CDR1 MNHEY and CDR2 SVGAGI. CDR3 sequence reads: CASSSTVGVWNEQYF. The CDR3 DNA follows: TGTGCCAGCAGTTCGACGGTGGGCGTTTGGAACGAGCAGTACTTC.

V usage is TRBV5-8 and J usage is TRBJ1-1; the D gene is possibly TRBD1 (5 bases). The CDR3 consists of 14 residues. With 4 bases removed from V and 0 bases from J, the gap between germline ends came to 10 bases. CDR1 is SGHTS, CDR2 YDEGEE, per germline. CDR3: CASSTRGLNTEAFF. In DNA form, the CDR3 reads TGTGCCAGCAGCACAAGGGGCCTGAACACTGAAGCTTTCTTT.

This clone showed up just once. V and J are TRBV24-1 and TRBJ1-3; tentative D call: TRBD1 (5 bases). V was trimmed by 4 bases and J by 4 bases, leaving 7 bases between them. Germline values: CDR1 KGHDR, CDR2 SFDVKD. The CDR3 consists of 13 residues. DNA of the CDR3: TGTGCCACCAGTGAGGGGCTCGGAAACACCATATATTTT. Translated: CATSEGLGNTIYF.

DNA of the CDR3: TGTGCCAGCAGTTCCCTCGGGTGGGAGTCCTACGAGCAGTACTTC. Its translation is CASSSLGWESYEQYF. The chain recombines TRBV27 with TRBJ2-7; possible D gene TRBD2, 5 bases. Germline lookup yields CDR1 MNHEY and CDR2 SMNVEV (reference sequence). The germline V and J ends were trimmed by 4 bases and 1 base, with 14 bases remaining between them. This CDR3 has 15 residues.

The chain has TRBV7-2 and TRBJ2-5; TRBD2 aligns across 8 bases. Germline V gene sequence: CDR1 SGHTA, CDR2 FQGNSA. The CDR3 contains 17 residues. V lost 1 base and J lost 1; bases outside the gene matches: 8. CDR3: CASSLDRGGPSQETQYF. For the CDR3, the DNA is TGTGCCAGCAGCTTAGATCGGGGGGGGCCCTCCCAAGAGACCCAGTACTTC.

The J gene is TRBJ2-7, the V gene TRBV6-6; 12 nucleotides match TRBD1. The CDR3 totals 15 residues. CDR1 is MNHNY, CDR2 SVGAGI, per germline (reference sequence). V was clipped by 6 bases and J by 11 bases; unmatched bases: 14. The CDR3 is CASRYRDRGLREEYF. The CDR3 nucleotides are TGTGCCAGCAGATATCGGGACAGGGGGCTCAGGGAGGAGTACTTC.

The chain is built from TRBV5-1 and TRBJ1-2, with D possibly TRBD1 on 6 matching bases. CDR1 SGHRS and CDR2 YFSETQ come from the germline V gene. CDR3 length equals 15 residues. V lost 0 bases and J lost 5, with 14 bases in between. The CDR3 region is CASSLGQAEPYGYTF. CDR3 bases: TGCGCCAGCAGCTTGGGACAGGCGGAGCCTTATGGCTACACCTTC.

V gene TRBV6-1 combines with J gene TRBJ2-1, with D maybe TRBD1 (6 bases). The V gene lost 2 bases and the J gene lost 10 bases, with 24 bases spanning the gap. The CDR3 runs to 17 residues. Germline CDR1 MNHNS, CDR2 SASEGT. In DNA form, the CDR3 reads TGTGCCAGCAGTGAAACTTGGATTGGGGGCACGAGCTGGGAGCAGTTCTTC. This codes for CASSETWIGGTSWEQFF.

This clone was observed a handful of times. V gene TRBV7-9 combines with J gene TRBJ1-2; D is possibly TRBD1 (5 bases). The CDR3 is 16 residues long. In germline, CDR1 is SEHNR, CDR2 FQNEAQ (reference sequence). With 1 base removed from V and 0 bases from J, the gap between germline ends came to 12 bases. The CDR3 spells CASSLGAGPANYGYTF. CDR3 sequence (DNA): TGTGCCAGCAGCTTAGGGGCGGGACCCGCTAACTATGGCTACACCTTC.

As regards this clone: Other DNA sequences from this sample encode an identical CDR3 as well. The chain employs TRBV6-2 or TRBV6-3 and TRBJ1-2; possibly TRBD1 for D (5 bases). Per germline, CDR1 MNHEY and CDR2 SVGEGT. V was shortened by 4 bases and J by 7 bases, with 10 bases between the two germline ends. The CDR3 contains 12 residues. CDR3 bases: TGTGCCAGCAGTTCGACAGTTGGTGGCTACACCTTC. Amino acid sequence: CASSSTVGGYTF.

This chain joins TRBV7-2 and TRBJ2-3, with D tentatively TRBD1 or TRBD2 (7 bases each). With 7 bases removed from V and 5 bases from J, the gap between germline ends came to 13 bases. The CDR3 runs 13 residues. Looked up from germline, CDR1 is SGHTA and CDR2 is FQGNSA. CDR3 bases: TGTGCCAGCACCCAGGGGGGGTTAGATACGCAGTATTTT. Amino acid sequence: CASTQGGLDTQYF.

The DNA of the CDR3 is TGTGCCAGCAGTCACACAGGGTTTCAGCCCCAGCATTTT. Translated, it gives CASSHTGFQPQHF. The chain couples TRBV12-3 or TRBV12-4 to TRBJ1-5; D is possibly TRBD1 (6 bases). The germline V and J ends were trimmed by 5 bases and 6 bases, with 11 bases remaining between them. This CDR3 comprises 13 residues.

This chain uses TRBV3-1 (or the pseudogene TRBV3-2) with TRBJ1-6; D is unclear. The length of the CDR3 is 13 residues. Per the germline V gene, CDR1 is LGHDT and CDR2 is YNNKEL (reference sequence). V was pared by 0 bases and J by 12 bases, with 9 bases between. The CDR3, as DNA: TGTGCCAGCAGCCAAGATCGGGCCCGACCCCTCCACTTT. Translation: CASSQDRARPLHF.

V and J are TRBV2 and TRBJ2-5, with a tentative D call TRBD1 (6 bases). The V end was cut by 7 bases, the J end by 5 bases, with 14 bases between. This CDR3 has 13 residues. Germline values: CDR1 SNHLY, CDR2 FYNNEI. CDR3 in amino acids: CASTRQGTETQYF. CDR3 DNA: TGTGCCAGCACCAGGCAGGGGACCGAGACCCAGTACTTC.

The chain couples TRBV11-3 to TRBJ2-3, with 8 bases aligning to TRBD2. The germline V gene encodes CDR1 SGHNT and CDR2 YENEEA. Trimming at V came to 4 bases and at J to 4 bases, leaving 13 bases not matched to a gene. This CDR3 is built from 17 residues. The CDR3 DNA follows: TGTGCCAGCAGCTCCGGGAGGGTCGGGTCAGGCCCAGATACGCAGTATTTT. The encoded protein is CASSSGRVGSGPDTQYF.